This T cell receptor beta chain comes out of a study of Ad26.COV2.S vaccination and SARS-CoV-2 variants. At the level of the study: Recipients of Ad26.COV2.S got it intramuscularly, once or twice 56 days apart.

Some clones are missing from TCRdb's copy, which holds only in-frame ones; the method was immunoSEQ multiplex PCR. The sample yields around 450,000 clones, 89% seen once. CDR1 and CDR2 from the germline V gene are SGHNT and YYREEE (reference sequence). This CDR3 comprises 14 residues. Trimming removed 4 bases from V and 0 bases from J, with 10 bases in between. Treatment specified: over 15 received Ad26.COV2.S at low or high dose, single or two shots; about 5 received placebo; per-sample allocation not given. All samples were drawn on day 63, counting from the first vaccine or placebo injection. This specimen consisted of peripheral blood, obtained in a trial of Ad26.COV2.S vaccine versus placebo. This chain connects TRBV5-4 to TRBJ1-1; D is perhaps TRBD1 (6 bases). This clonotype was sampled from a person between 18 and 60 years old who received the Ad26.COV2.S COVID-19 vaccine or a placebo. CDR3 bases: TGTGCCAGCAGCCGGGGGGGCATGAACACTGAAGCTTTCTTT. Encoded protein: CASSRGGMNTEAFF.